This T cell receptor (beta chain) was identified during a study of CD8+CD57+ T cells in acquired aplastic anemia. CDR1 is SEHNR and CDR2 is FQNEAQ in the germline V gene (reference sequence). Trimming stripped 6 bases from V and 7 bases from J, with 10 bases between. This CDR3 contains 12 residues. Sequencing involved patients with CD8+CD57+ cell expansion previously shown by flow cytometry. Receipt of therapy had not occurred in any patient by the time of blood sampling. Ten or more counts support this clonotype. Genomic DNA constituted the template upon which TCR beta VDJ and CDR3 profiling was performed. One entry per CDR3 protein results from TCRdb running MiXCR on the reads. The sample contains hundreds of thousands of distinct CDR3 sequences, about 50% of which appear only once.

The sequence was obtained from a human donor with aplastic anemia. The material sequenced was sorted CD4+, CD8+, or CD8+CD57+ T cells (not recorded which) from PBMCs. The chain links TRBV7-9 to TRBJ1-3; D is unresolved. The CDR3 loop reads CASSPESNTIYF. For the CDR3, the DNA is TGTGCCAGCAGTCCAGAATCGAACACCATATATTTT.